The 5 T cell receptor beta chains presented below share a single source sample, sequenced in a study of CD8+CD57+ T cells in acquired aplastic anemia. Template material for TCR beta VDJ and CDR3 profiling consisted of genomic DNA. TCRdb re-called the reads with MiXCR, one entry per CDR3 protein. The sample shows roughly 150,000 distinct CDR3 sequences, more than 45% of them seen only once. It was patients with CD8+CD57+ cell expansion by flow cytometry who were chosen for sequencing. The sequenced sample consisted of sorted CD4+, CD8+, or CD8+CD57+ T cells (not recorded which) from PBMCs. These receptors came from a human donor with aplastic anemia.

Many counts were recorded for this clonotype. The chain joins TRBV12-5 to TRBJ2-3; TRBD2 matches at 14 bases. From germline, CDR1 is LGHNT and CDR2 FRNRAP. V shed 5 bases, J shed 5 bases, and the junction held 6 bases outside the gene matches. There are 16 residues in the CDR3. The CDR3 DNA reads TGTGCTAGTGGTGAAGGGACTAGCGGGAGTCGAGATACGCAGTATTTT. Protein sequence: CASGEGTSGSRDTQYF.

Ten or more counts support this clonotype. The chain is built from TRBV2 and TRBJ1-2; D is uncertain. The germline gives CDR1 SNHLY, CDR2 FYNNEI. This CDR3 contains 16 residues. Trimming shortened V by 6 bases and J by 0 bases, and 17 bases separated the two germline ends. The chain's CDR3 is CASRRGTRAANYGYTF. DNA of the CDR3: TGTGCCAGCAGACGAGGAACCCGAGCCGCTAACTATGGCTACACCTTC.

This clonotype was found a few times. V is TRBV6-5 and J is TRBJ1-5; D is possibly TRBD1 (6 bases). V gave up 0 bases and J gave up 5 bases, with 14 bases separating them. CDR3 length equals 16 residues. CDR1 is MNHEY and CDR2 is SVGAGI in the germline V gene. In DNA form, the CDR3 reads TGTGCCAGCAGTTACTCGGGGGCCACAGCGGATCAGCCCCAGCATTTT. The encoded protein is CASSYSGATADQPQHF.

This clonotype has more than one count but fewer than ten. The J gene is TRBJ2-1, the V gene TRBV7-2, with D possibly matching TRBD2 (5 bases). V lost 3 bases and J lost 6, with 6 bases in between. The length of the CDR3 is 12 residues. CDR1 is SGHTA and CDR2 is FQGNSA in the germline V gene. The CDR3 nucleotides are TGTGCCAGCAGCTTCGCGGGCAATGAGCAGTTCTTC. This translates into CASSFAGNEQFF.

The chain joins TRBV20-1 to TRBJ2-7, with no clear D. Germline lookup yields CDR1 DFQATT and CDR2 SNEGSKA (reference sequence). The CDR3 is 13 residues long. With 4 bases removed from V and 4 bases from J, the gap between germline ends came to 14 bases. CDR3 protein: CSANGRTGYEQYF. CDR3 coding DNA: TGCAGTGCTAACGGACGAACCGGGTACGAGCAGTACTTC.